Listed below are T cell receptor beta chains from one sample, sequenced in a study of control samples from healthy donors and cancer patients. Sequencing was performed with immunoSEQ multiplex PCR; in TCRdb, only in-frame clones are kept and a portion is missing. This sample carries about 150,000 clones, 80% to 95% of them seen once, and the ten largest clones take almost 6%. Sequencing was carried out using blood. All receptors come from a man aged 18 to 29 in good health. CDR3s include the opening cysteine and the closing phenylalanine or tryptophan. D genes are given only for firm matches. Part of the rows lack a size; the others show once, few, many or a class for expanded clones.

V gene,J gene,clone size,D gene,CDR3 protein,CDR3 DNA
TRBV4-1,TRBJ2-5,.,.,CASSQTVSLETQYF,TGCGCCAGCAGCCAAACAGTATCGCTGGAGACCCAGTACTTC
TRBV9,TRBJ1-3,.,TRBD1,CASSATGTNSGNTIYF,TGTGCCAGCAGCGCGACAGGGACCAACTCTGGAAACACCATATATTTT
TRBV6-1,TRBJ2-5,.,.,CASSEYLLRGETQYF,TGTGCCAGCAGTGAATACCTCCTGCGGGGAGAGACCCAGTACTTC
TRBV5-1,TRBJ2-3,once,.,CASSFGQLASTDTQYF,TGCGCCAGCAGCTTTGGACAGCTGGCTAGCACAGATACGCAGTATTTT
TRBV2,TRBJ2-2,.,.,CASSEGFGGWNTGELFF,TGTGCCAGCAGTGAGGGGTTTGGGGGGTGGAACACCGGGGAGCTGTTTTTT
TRBV28,TRBJ1-4,.,TRBD1,CASSSPTGFGKLFF,TGTGCCAGCAGTTCCCCGACAGGGTTCGGAAAACTGTTTTTT
TRBV6-5,TRBJ2-3,few,.,CASSSPSPPVTYF,TGTGCCAGCAGTTCCCCTAGCCCGCCGGTAACGTATTTT
TRBV3-1/TRBV3-2,TRBJ2-5,.,.,CASSQDTRGFQETQYF,TGTGCCAGCAGCCAAGACACGAGGGGATTCCAAGAGACCCAGTACTTC
TRBV30,TRBJ2-4,.,.,CAWSTGSPNSIQYF,TGTGCCTGGAGTACAGGTTCCCCTAACTCCATTCAGTACTTC
TRBV19,TRBJ2-1,.,TRBD2,CASSIDPLFSGGPVNEQFF,TGTGCCAGTAGTATAGATCCCCTCTTTAGCGGGGGGCCGGTGAATGAGCAGTTCTTC
TRBV4-3,TRBJ2-5,.,.,CASSQDRAAETQYF,TGCGCCAGCAGCCAAGATAGAGCGGCGGAGACCCAGTACTTC
TRBV24-1,TRBJ1-1,.,.,CATSDTWGGEAFF,TGTGCCACCAGTGATACGTGGGGTGGTGAAGCTTTCTTT
TRBV5-5,TRBJ1-1,.,.,CASTLKTRDTEAFF,TGTGCCAGTACACTGAAAACTCGGGACACTGAAGCTTTCTTT
TRBV19,TRBJ2-2,few,TRBD1,CASRGTGVDTGELFF,TGTGCCAGTAGGGGGACAGGGGTGGACACCGGGGAGCTGTTTTTT
TRBV3-1/TRBV3-2,TRBJ1-5,.,.,CASSQNPGPNQPQHF,TGTGCCAGCAGCCAGAACCCCGGCCCGAATCAGCCCCAGCATTTT
TRBV28,TRBJ1-3,.,.,CASTDWISGRYSGNTIYF,TGTGCCAGCACAGACTGGATCTCTGGGCGGTACTCTGGAAACACCATATATTTT
TRBV10-3,TRBJ2-2,.,.,CAISESPGRGGELFF,TGTGCCATCAGTGAGTCGCCGGGGAGAGGCGGGGAGCTGTTTTTT
TRBV5-4,TRBJ1-5,.,.,CASSTWGEGNQPQHF,TGTGCCAGCAGCACCTGGGGGGAAGGCAATCAGCCCCAGCATTTT
TRBV30,TRBJ2-7,.,.,CAWSLHGTYEQYF,TGTGCCTGGAGCTTACACGGAACCTACGAGCAGTACTTC
TRBV21-1,TRBJ1-1,.,.,CASSKEGGGTEAFF,TGTGCCAGCAGCAAAGAAGGGGGAGGCACTGAAGCTTTCTTT
TRBV7-9,TRBJ1-3,.,.,CASSVPGQYSGNTIYF,TGTGCCAGCAGCGTCCCCGGACAGTACTCTGGAAACACCATATATTTT
TRBV14,TRBJ2-4,.,TRBD1,CASSLLTGPYNIQYF,TGTGCCAGCAGCCTCCTGACAGGGCCCTACAACATTCAGTACTTC
TRBV9,TRBJ1-2,.,.,CASSETGTTNYGYTF,TGTGCCAGCAGCGAAACCGGGACGACAAATTATGGCTACACCTTC
TRBV28,TRBJ2-5,.,TRBD1,CASSSPGQGGWETQYF,TGTGCCAGCAGCTCCCCAGGACAGGGCGGGTGGGAGACCCAGTACTTC
TRBV19,TRBJ2-3,.,.,CASRGGVDTQYF,TGTGCCAGCAGGGGGGGCGTAGATACGCAGTATTTT
TRBV6-5,TRBJ2-2,.,.,CAKPVDRGELFF,TGTGCCAAACCGGTGGATCGAGGGGAGCTGTTTTTT
TRBV10-1,TRBJ1-6,.,.,CASSVGSHNSPLHF,TGCGCCAGCAGTGTGGGGTCTCATAATTCACCCCTCCACTTT
TRBV19,TRBJ1-1,.,.,CASRQIPTGPTEAFF,TGTGCCAGTAGGCAAATCCCAACAGGCCCCACTGAAGCTTTCTTT